The 9 T cell receptor beta chains below come from one sample, sequenced in a study of metastatic and nonmetastatic thyroid tumors. Thyroid surgery took place with no prior treatment in any patient. TCRdb re-clonotyped the PCR reads through MiXCR. The sample has under 50,000 clones, about 27% seen once. The sequencing sample was made of blood. The receptors come from a male donor with papillary thyroid cancer or a benign thyroid nodule (not recorded which). Some clones in this sample may be carry-over from other donors' samples.

The chain carries TRBV3-1 and TRBJ1-2; 7 bases fit TRBD1. Germline values: CDR1 LGHDT, CDR2 YNNKEL (reference sequence). This CDR3 has 15 amino acids. After removal of 1 base from V and 4 bases from J, the junction contained 6 bases not matched to a gene. The CDR3 is CASSQGDSRTYGYTF. CDR3 bases: TGTGCCAGCAGCCAAGGGGACAGTAGGACCTATGGCTACACCTTC.

This clone appeared a few times. This chain connects TRBV5-1 to TRBJ2-7, with D perhaps TRBD2 (6 bases). The germline CDR1 and CDR2 sequences are SGHRS and YFSETQ. The CDR3 runs to 14 residues. With 2 bases removed from V and 3 bases from J, the gap between germline ends came to 12 bases. Here the CDR3 reads CASSFRDSGYEQYF. In DNA form, the CDR3 reads TGCGCCAGCAGCTTCCGGGACTCTGGCTACGAGCAGTACTTC. The full variable domain, in which reference TRBV5-1 and TRBJ2-7 provide the parts outside the CDR3, is KAGVTQTPRYLIKTRGQQVTLSCSPISGHRSVSWYQQTPGQGLQFLFEYFSETQRNKGNFPGRFSGRQFSNSRSEMNVSTLELGDSALYLCASSFRDSGYEQYFGPGTRLTVT.

The rearrangement joins TRBV7-3 to TRBJ1-1; D ambiguous. Germline V gene data show CDR1 as SGHTA and CDR2 as FQGTGA. The CDR3 length is 16 residues. Trimming stripped 2 bases from V and 2 bases from J, with 15 bases between. The DNA for the CDR3 is TGTGCCAGCAGCTTATTTGCCCCCCCAGTCAACACTGAAGCTTTCTTT. Protein sequence: CASSLFAPPVNTEAFF.

This clone was counted once. The J gene is TRBJ2-7, the V gene TRBV20-1, with D possibly matching TRBD2 (6 bases). The CDR3 is 12 amino acids. Trimming took 7 bases from V and 3 from J, leaving 13 bases between them. Germline assignment: CDR1 DFQATT and CDR2 SNEGSKA (reference sequence). In DNA form, the CDR3 reads TGCAGTGTCGGAGGGGAAGGCTACGAGCAGTACTTC. This encodes CSVGGEGYEQYF.

The table lists this clone with many counts. This chain uses TRBV19 with TRBJ2-2; 11 bases align to TRBD1. The CDR3 has 12 residues. Unmatched junction bases numbered 3, after V lost 11 bases and J lost 7 bases. Germline-derived CDR1 and CDR2 are LNHDA and SQIVND (reference sequence). CDR3 sequence reads: CAGQGAFGELFF. For the CDR3, the DNA is TGTGCCGGACAGGGGGCTTTCGGGGAGCTGTTTTTT.

This clone was observed a handful of times. V is TRBV12-3 or TRBV12-4 and J is TRBJ1-1, with D unclear. The CDR3 totals 11 residues. V was cut by 3 bases and J by 6 bases, with 5 bases left in between. The CDR3 region is CASSLEAEAFF. CDR3 coding DNA: TGTGCCAGCAGTTTGGAAGCTGAAGCTTTCTTT.

The sample holds one count of this clone. The chain employs TRBV9 and TRBJ2-3; TRBD2 agrees at 10 bases. Germline values: CDR1 SGDLS, CDR2 YYNGEE. The CDR3 runs to 17 residues. The ends lost 0 bases at V and 1 base at J; junction bases unmatched: 5. The CDR3 is CASSVGVAGGRTDTQYF. The CDR3 DNA follows: TGTGCCAGCAGCGTAGGTGTAGCGGGAGGACGCACAGATACGCAGTATTTT.

In this sample, this clone turned up many times. The chain employs TRBV5-8 and TRBJ2-5, with 9 bases matching TRBD2. The germline V gene encodes CDR1 SGHTS and CDR2 YDEGEE. This CDR3 is 17 amino acids long. The V gene end was trimmed by 4 bases and the J gene end by 2 bases; junction bases not matched to a gene: 12. The CDR3 sequence: CASSPSGALSSQETQYF. The CDR3 coding sequence is TGTGCCAGCAGCCCTAGCGGGGCCCTCTCGTCTCAAGAGACCCAGTACTTC.

This clone was counted only a few times. This chain joins TRBV6-1 and TRBJ2-7; no clear D gene. The germline V gene has CDR1 MNHNS and CDR2 SASEGT. Trimming pared 7 bases from V and 1 base from J, leaving 11 bases between. The CDR3 contains 13 residues. CDR3 in DNA: TGTGCCAGCACCAGGACCGGGTCCTACGAGCAGTACTTC. Protein sequence: CASTRTGSYEQYF.